One sample yielded the 25 T cell receptor beta chains listed below, sequenced in a study of neurological immune-mediated disorders. TCRdb re-derived calls from the 5' RACE reads in MiXCR, one entry per CDR3 protein. The sample has over 35,000 distinct CDR3 sequences, 2.5% seen once; the top ten hold 2% to 2.5%. Sequencing input: PBMCs. The receptors originated from a man aged 45-65 years with multiple sclerosis.

Of note for this clonotype: Germline and junction disagree at one end, which may indicate a read error. Here the CDR3 reads CASSPRQGYNSNQPQNF. The CDR3 region has the DNA TGTGCCAGCAGTCCCCGTCAGGGTTACAATAGCAATCAGCCCCAGAATTTT. This sequence joins TRBV6-6 and TRBJ1-5, with D maybe TRBD1 (5 bases). This CDR3 has 17 amino acids. Germline CDR1 reads MNHNY; CDR2 reads SVGAGI (reference sequence).

This clonotype was recorded at least ten times. This sequence joins TRBV5-5 and TRBJ1-5; the D gene is possibly TRBD1 (5 bases). Per germline, CDR1 SGHKS and CDR2 YYEKEE (reference sequence). CDR3 size: 15 residues. Between the trimmed V and J ends, which lost 4 bases and 1 base, there was a span of 12 bases. The CDR3 DNA reads as TGTGCCAGCAGCCCCGGGGAGGGGAGCAATCAGCCCCAGCATTTT. Translated: CASSPGEGSNQPQHF.

This clonotype was found many times. This sequence joins TRBV20-1 and TRBJ1-1; D gene unclear. The CDR3 spans 11 residues. The V end was cut by 6 bases, the J end by 3 bases, with 8 bases between. CDR1 DFQATT and CDR2 SNEGSKA come from the germline V gene (reference sequence). This chain's CDR3 is CSASGDTEAFF. The CDR3 DNA is TGCAGTGCGTCCGGGGACACTGAAGCTTTCTTT.

This clonotype has a count of ten or more. The chain joins TRBV20-1 to TRBJ2-1; TRBD1 is a possible D gene (5 bases). The CDR3 has 15 residues. In germline, CDR1 is DFQATT, CDR2 SNEGSKA (reference sequence). Trimming stripped 3 bases from V and 5 bases from J, with 17 bases between. The CDR3 DNA sequence: TGCAGTGCTAGGAGAGACAGTTGGGGTCACAATGAGCAGTTCTTC. Its translation is CSARRDSWGHNEQFF.

This clonotype was seen many times. V gene TRBV5-5 combines with J gene TRBJ2-1, with 9 bases matching TRBD1. The CDR3 runs to 16 residues. CDR1 is SGHKS, CDR2 YYEKEE, per germline (reference sequence). The junction had 9 bases not matched to a gene; V was cut back by 4 bases and J by 4 bases. CDR3 sequence: CASSVDRGRIYNEQFF. CDR3 coding DNA: TGTGCCAGCAGCGTGGACAGGGGTAGAATATACAATGAGCAGTTCTTC.

This clonotype was recorded at least ten times. The CDR3 reads CASSDGGAYNEQFF. The CDR3 DNA sequence: TGTGCCAGCAGCGACGGGGGGGCCTACAATGAGCAGTTCTTC. The chain couples TRBV7-2 to TRBJ2-1; TRBD2 matches 8 bases. Germline CDR1 SGHTA, CDR2 FQGNSA. CDR3 size: 14 residues. Trimming at V came to 5 bases and at J to 2 bases, leaving 2 bases not matched to a gene.

This clonotype was found many times. The chain uses TRBV7-8 and TRBJ1-1; 9 bases map to TRBD1. This CDR3 spans 18 amino acids. Germline V gene sequence: CDR1 SGHVS, CDR2 FQNEAQ. With V trimmed by 3 bases and J by 4 bases, 15 bases remained unmatched. CDR3 coding DNA: TGTGCCAGCAGCTTGCTCGGTCTGAGACAGGGGGTGAGCACTGAAGCTTTCTTT. Translation gives CASSLLGLRQGVSTEAFF. Filled out from reference TRBV7-8 and TRBJ1-1, the complete variable domain reads GAGVSQSPRYKVAKRGQDVALRCDPISGHVSLFWYQQALGQGPEFLTYFQNEAQLDKSGLPSDRFFAERPEGSVSTLKIQRTQQEDSAVYLCASSLLGLRQGVSTEAFFGQGTRLTVV.

This clonotype was observed many times. The chain uses TRBV11-3 and TRBJ2-1; perhaps TRBD1 as D (8 bases). CDR1 is SGHNT and CDR2 is YENEEA in the germline V gene. Trimming stripped 5 bases from V and 2 bases from J, with 16 bases between. This CDR3 has 16 residues. The CDR3: CASSIHRGGTYNEQFF. For the CDR3, the DNA is TGTGCCAGCAGCATCCACAGGGGGGGGACCTACAATGAGCAGTTCTTC.

The sample holds many counts of this clonotype. The V gene is TRBV3-1, the J gene TRBJ2-6, with a tentative D call TRBD2 (6 bases). Trimming shortened V by 0 bases and J by 0 bases, and 15 bases separated the two germline ends. Germline values: CDR1 LGHDT, CDR2 YNNKEL (reference sequence). This CDR3 region has 19 residues. In nucleotides, the CDR3 is TGTGCCAGCAGCCAAGACCGGGACTCAGGTTCCTCTGGGGCCAACGTCCTGACTTTC. The encoded protein is CASSQDRDSGSSGANVLTF.

In its sample, this clonotype was seen many times. The chain joins TRBV12-3 or TRBV12-4 to TRBJ2-3, with a weak D call TRBD1 (5 bases). Between the trimmed V and J ends, which lost 1 base and 3 bases, there was a span of 11 bases. CDR3 length: 15 amino acids. DNA for the CDR3: TGTGCCAGCAGTTTAGGGCAGGGTCCGACAGATACGCAGTATTTT. Encoded protein: CASSLGQGPTDTQYF.

Notes on this clonotype: One base away lies a much larger clone, so this may be a sequencing read error. The genes are TRBV11-2 and TRBJ2-7; D may be TRBD1 or TRBD2 (6 bases each). The CDR3 contains 14 residues. From germline, CDR1 is SGHAT and CDR2 FQNNGV. The DNA of the CDR3 is TGTGCCAGCAGCTTAGCACAGGGAGGCTACGAGAAGTACTTC. Translating it yields CASSLAQGGYEKYF.

The J gene is TRBJ2-7, the V gene TRBV11-1; the D gene is possibly TRBD2 (5 bases). Germline assignment: CDR1 SGHAT and CDR2 FQDESV (reference sequence). V dropped 11 bases and J dropped 2 bases, with 22 bases sitting between them. The CDR3 extends over 15 amino acids. CDR3 loop: CARGLDRNLAYEQYF. For the CDR3, the DNA is TGTGCCCGAGGACTGGACCGTAATCTCGCCTACGAGCAGTACTTC.

Many counts were recorded for this clonotype. The chain uses TRBV27 and TRBJ2-1; no firm D call. The CDR3 is made up of 16 amino acids. In germline, CDR1 is MNHEY, CDR2 SMNVEV (reference sequence). V was cut by 3 bases and J by 4 bases, with 16 bases left in between. CDR3 DNA sequence: TGTGCCAGCAGTTTCGATGGGGTTGGTAGATACAATGAGCAGTTCTTC. This codes for CASSFDGVGRYNEQFF.

This clonotype was seen ten or more times. This chain links TRBV6-5 with TRBJ2-3; unclear D gene. Germline values: CDR1 MNHEY, CDR2 SVGAGI. Trimming took 2 bases from V and 6 from J, leaving 12 bases between them. This CDR3 has 14 residues. This CDR3 reads CASSYHPMEDTQYF. As DNA, the CDR3 is TGTGCCAGCAGTTACCATCCGATGGAGGATACGCAGTATTTT.

Note on this clonotype: A much larger clone differs from this one at a single base, so this may be a read error. V usage is TRBV3-1 and J usage is TRBJ2-6, with D unclear. The germline CDR1 and CDR2 sequences are LGHDT and YNNKEL (reference sequence). The CDR3 loop spans 14 amino acids. The V gene lost 6 bases and the J gene lost 3 bases, with 9 bases spanning the gap. The CDR3 DNA is TGTGCCAGCAGGCCCCGATTTGGGGCCAACGTCCTGACTTTC. It specifies CASRPRFGANVLTF.

At least ten counts were recorded for this clonotype. The chain carries TRBV12-3 or TRBV12-4 and TRBJ2-2; perhaps TRBD2 as D (6 bases). This CDR3 region has 13 residues. V was shortened by 3 bases and J by 5 bases, with 7 bases between the two germline ends. This CDR3 reads CASSLRGTGELFF. The CDR3 nucleotides are TGTGCCAGCAGTTTGCGGGGAACCGGGGAGCTGTTTTTT.

This clonotype has ten or more counts. The chain is built from TRBV4-2 and TRBJ2-5, with 10 bases matching TRBD2. Trimming at V came to 1 base and at J to 5 bases, leaving 13 bases not matched to a gene. The CDR3 runs 18 residues. The germline CDR1 and CDR2 sequences are LGHNA and YNFKEQ. Written as DNA, the CDR3 is TGTGCCAGCAGCCAAGTCCCCCCAGGTGGTAGCGGGGGGGAGACCCAGTACTTC. Protein sequence: CASSQVPPGGSGGETQYF.

This clonotype was counted only a few times. The chain joins TRBV5-1 to TRBJ1-1, with a possible D match to TRBD1 (5 bases). The CDR3 runs to 16 residues. Germline V gene sequence: CDR1 SGHRS, CDR2 YFSETQ. V lost 0 bases and J lost 0, with 12 bases in between. The CDR3 nucleotides are TGCGCCAGCAGCTTGGGGGGGGTTCCCCTGAACACTGAAGCTTTCTTT. Translated: CASSLGGVPLNTEAFF.

This clonotype was observed at least ten times. V usage is TRBV29-1 and J usage is TRBJ2-5; the D is unclear. Germline lookup yields CDR1 SQVTM and CDR2 ANQGSEA. The CDR3 is 14 amino acids. The V end was cut by 1 base, the J end by 5 bases, with 14 bases between. This chain's CDR3 is CSVEGDTKVETQYF. The CDR3, as DNA: TGCAGCGTTGAAGGAGACACAAAGGTGGAGACCCAGTACTTC.

This clonotype came up many times. The gene calls are TRBV20-1 and TRBJ1-2, with 9 bases matching TRBD1. The CDR3 is made up of 14 amino acids. The germline CDR1 and CDR2 sequences are DFQATT and SNEGSKA (reference sequence). Germline trimming cut 2 bases from V and 6 bases from J; bases unmatched to any gene: 7. This chain's CDR3 is CSARKGDRVDGYTF. The DNA of the CDR3 is TGCAGTGCTAGAAAAGGGGACAGGGTGGATGGCTACACCTTC.

This clonotype was seen at least ten times. The chain joins TRBV2 to TRBJ1-2, with D unclear. The V end lost 6 bases, the J end lost 0 bases, and 5 bases lay between the germline ends. Germline V lookup: CDR1 SNHLY, CDR2 FYNNEI. The CDR3 runs 12 residues. The CDR3 DNA follows: TGTGCCAGCAGGGGCTCTAACTATGGCTACACCTTC. Translation: CASRGSNYGYTF.

This clonotype has more than one count but fewer than ten. Just one base apart from a much larger clone, this may be a read error. The DNA for the CDR3 is TGTGCTAGTGCCACGGGCGGCACTGAAGCTTTCTTT. Translating gives CASATGGTEAFF. This sequence joins TRBV12-5 and TRBJ1-1; D is unresolved. The CDR3 totals 12 residues. Germline lookup yields CDR1 LGHNT and CDR2 FRNRAP. V shed 7 bases and J shed 4 bases, with 10 bases lying between them. Variable domain in full (rest from reference TRBV12-5 and TRBJ1-1): DARVTQTPRHKVTEMGQEVTMRCQPILGHNTVFWYRQTMMQGLELLAYFRNRAPLDDSGMPKDRFSAEMPDATLATLKIQPSEPRDSAVYFCASATGGTEAFFGQGTRLTVV.

This clonotype was counted at least ten times. The rearrangement uses TRBV14 and TRBJ2-3; D gene uncertain. The CDR3 totals 14 residues. Germline-derived CDR1 and CDR2 are SGHDN and FVKESK. V was trimmed by 0 bases and J by 11 bases, leaving 15 bases between them. Here the CDR3 reads CASSQEVQVIKQYF. DNA for the CDR3: TGTGCCAGCAGCCAAGAAGTTCAGGTGATTAAGCAGTATTTT.

The table lists this clonotype with many counts. The chain links TRBV15 to TRBJ1-1; no reliable D call. V lost 5 bases and J lost 7, with 17 bases in between. CDR1 is LNHNV and CDR2 is YYDKDF in the germline V gene (reference sequence). CDR3 length: 14 amino acids. The CDR3 DNA reads TGTGCCACCAGCTATGGACGATTCGGCTTTGAAGCTTTCTTT. Translation: CATSYGRFGFEAFF.

This clonotype showed up many times. A read error may be the cause here, since a much bigger clone is one base away. The chain joins TRBV9 to TRBJ2-7; maybe TRBD2 (6 bases). With 2 bases removed from V and 5 bases from J, the gap between germline ends came to 14 bases. Germline V CDR1 and CDR2: SGDLS, YYNGEE. The CDR3 runs 14 residues. The CDR3: CASSVREREDEQYF. The CDR3 nucleotides read TGTGCCAGCAGCGTCCGGGAAAGGGAGGACGAGCAGTACTTC.